These 25 T cell receptor beta chains were all obtained from the same sample, sequenced in a study of blood T cell repertoires in COVID-19. TCRdb keeps only in-frame clones here, not all; method: immunoSEQ multiplex PCR. The sample has about 270,000 clones, around nine tenths seen once. The sample was peripheral blood. These receptor sequences come from a man aged 35 to 55 with active or convalescent COVID-19.

The V call is TRBV5-1, the J call TRBJ1-4, with D possibly matching TRBD1 (6 bases). The germline V gene has CDR1 SGHRS and CDR2 YFSETQ. The CDR3 is made up of 15 amino acids. V dropped 3 bases and J dropped 2 bases, with 11 bases sitting between them. CDR3 amino acids: CASSSTGSTNEKLFF. For the CDR3, the DNA is TGCGCCAGCAGCTCTACAGGGTCTACTAATGAAAAACTGTTTTTT.

The chain joins TRBV9 to TRBJ2-7; D is possibly TRBD2 (7 bases). CDR3 length equals 15 residues. The germline V and J ends were trimmed by 6 bases and 1 base, with 17 bases remaining between them. Germline V gene sequence: CDR1 SGDLS, CDR2 YYNGEE. The CDR3 is CASKGSGTQSYEQYF. In nucleotides, the CDR3 is TGTGCCAGCAAGGGGAGCGGGACACAGTCCTACGAGCAGTACTTC.

V usage is TRBV12-5 and J usage is TRBJ1-4; 8 bases align to TRBD1. V dropped 1 base and J dropped 7; count of bases not matched to a gene: 11. Per germline, CDR1 LGHNT and CDR2 FRNRAP. The CDR3 loop spans 17 amino acids. The CDR3 bases are TGTGCTAGTGGTTTGGACAGAGGACAGGGTAAGGGTGAAAAACTGTTTTTT. Amino acid sequence: CASGLDRGQGKGEKLFF.

A few counts support this clone. The CDR3, as DNA: TGTGCCAGTAGCCGGGACAGTTGGTACAATGAGCAGTTCTTC. This gives the protein CASSRDSWYNEQFF. This chain links TRBV19 with TRBJ2-1; 7 nucleotides agree with TRBD1. CDR1 and CDR2 from the germline V gene are LNHDA and SQIVND (reference sequence). CDR3 length equals 14 residues. The J segment lost 4 bases and the V segment lost 6 bases, leaving 6 bases of the junction unmatched.

The V and J genes are TRBV5-1 and TRBJ2-3, with TRBD1 matching over 8 bases. The CDR3 runs 13 residues. The germline V gene encodes CDR1 SGHRS and CDR2 YFSETQ. V shed 6 bases and J 4 bases; nucleotides not matched to a gene: 4. CDR3 nucleotide sequence: TGCGCCAGCAAACGGACAGGGCCAGATACGCAGTATTTT. Translation: CASKRTGPDTQYF.

The chain is built from TRBV30 and TRBJ2-2; no reliable D call. The CDR3 extends over 13 amino acids. The germline V gene has CDR1 GTSNPN and CDR2 SVGIG (reference sequence). V was shortened by 2 bases and J by 4 bases, with 8 bases between the two germline ends. CDR3 amino acids: CAWSTASTGELFF. The CDR3 DNA reads as TGTGCCTGGAGTACCGCGAGCACCGGGGAGCTGTTTTTT.

This clone came up once. The gene calls are TRBV5-4 and TRBJ2-7, with 11 bases matching TRBD1. CDR3 size: 16 residues. The V and J ends lost 3 bases and 0 bases, in that order; junction bases with no gene match: 5. Germline values: CDR1 SGHNT, CDR2 YYREEE (reference sequence). CDR3 in DNA: TGTGCCAGCAGCTCCTCCGGGACAGGGGGCTCCTACGAGCAGTACTTC. This gives the protein CASSSSGTGGSYEQYF.

The V call is TRBV5-1, the J call TRBJ1-4; TRBD1 matches 7 bases. The ends lost 4 bases at V and 6 bases at J; junction bases unmatched: 6. CDR3 length equals 14 residues. Germline V gene data show CDR1 as SGHRS and CDR2 as YFSETQ. The CDR3 here is CASSSTGADEKLFF. The CDR3 bases are TGCGCCAGCAGCAGTACAGGGGCGGATGAAAAACTGTTTTTT.

The rearrangement joins TRBV2 to TRBJ2-2; tentative D call: TRBD2 (5 bases). Per the germline V gene, CDR1 is SNHLY and CDR2 is FYNNEI. The CDR3 covers 13 residues. Trimming cost V 6 bases and J 6 bases, with 11 bases left between them. CDR3 DNA sequence: TGTGCCAGCAGCTGGGAGAGGGCCGGGGAGCTGTTTTTT. Its translation is CASSWERAGELFF.

This sequence joins TRBV30 and TRBJ1-6; 8 bases agree with TRBD1. J gave up 8 bases and V 0 bases, and 9 bases lay outside the gene matches. The CDR3 is made up of 16 amino acids. The germline V gene encodes CDR1 GTSNPN and CDR2 SVGIG (reference sequence). The CDR3 coding sequence is TGTGCCTGGAGTGTATTCGGACAGGGAGGACATTCACCCCTCCACTTT. It yields the protein CAWSVFGQGGHSPLHF.

This sequence joins TRBV19 and TRBJ2-2; D is possibly TRBD2 (6 bases). The CDR3 is made up of 15 amino acids. The V end was cut by 0 bases, the J end by 7 bases, with 12 bases between. Germline V gene sequence: CDR1 LNHDA, CDR2 SQIVND (reference sequence). The CDR3 DNA is TGTGCCAGTAGTATAGATCCAGTGGGAGGCGGGGAGCTGTTTTTT. Translating it yields CASSIDPVGGGELFF.

The chain carries TRBV27 and TRBJ1-3; possibly TRBD1 for D (6 bases). CDR3 length: 14 amino acids. Germline CDR1 is MNHEY and CDR2 is SMNVEV (reference sequence). Between the trimmed V and J ends, which lost 8 bases and 0 bases, there was a span of 11 bases. CDR3: CASCETGSGNTIYF. As DNA, the CDR3 is TGTGCCAGCTGCGAGACAGGCTCTGGAAACACCATATATTTT.

This clone was counted a few times. J is TRBJ2-7 and V is TRBV2, with 8 bases matching TRBD1. The V gene's germline CDR1 is SNHLY and CDR2 FYNNEI. The CDR3 loop spans 15 amino acids. Unmatched junction bases numbered 12, after V lost 7 bases and J lost 4 bases. DNA for the CDR3: TGTGCCAGCACCGAAACGGGACAGGTTAGGTACGAGCAGTACTTC. As protein: CASTETGQVRYEQYF.

CDR3 sequence: CAISNDRDETQYF. The CDR3 DNA sequence: TGTGCCATCAGTAACGACAGGGACGAGACCCAGTACTTC. The chain recombines TRBV10-3 with TRBJ2-5; 7 bases agree with TRBD1. The CDR3 totals 13 residues. J lost 5 bases, V lost 5 bases, and 5 bases had no gene match. Germline CDR1 is ENHRY and CDR2 is SYGVKD.

This CDR3 is CASSFRDHNSPLHF. The CDR3, as DNA: TGTGCCAGCAGCTTCAGGGATCACAATTCACCCCTCCACTTT. V usage is TRBV7-9 and J usage is TRBJ1-6, with TRBD1 as a possible D gene (5 bases). The CDR3 is made up of 14 amino acids. CDR1 SEHNR and CDR2 FQNEAQ come from the germline V gene (reference sequence). Deletions cut 3 bases from V and 7 bases from J, with 10 bases between.

The V and J genes are TRBV2 and TRBJ2-7; 7 bases are a match to TRBD1. V shed 3 bases and J 2 bases; nucleotides not matched to a gene: 4. The CDR3 runs to 14 residues. Germline CDR1 SNHLY, CDR2 FYNNEI. The CDR3 sequence: CASSEGTVPYEQYF. CDR3 nucleotide sequence: TGTGCCAGCAGTGAGGGGACAGTACCCTACGAGCAGTACTTC.

The chain carries TRBV19 and TRBJ2-1; D gene unclear. CDR3 size: 15 residues. Germline CDR1 and CDR2: LNHDA and SQIVND (reference sequence). V lost 6 bases, J lost 4 bases, and 16 bases lay in between. CDR3 DNA sequence: TGTGCCAGTAGCTTATCTAGTTCTATGTACAATGAGCAGTTCTTC. It encodes CASSLSSSMYNEQFF. The complete variable domain, with remaining parts taken from reference TRBV19 and TRBJ2-1, reads DGGITQSPKYLFRKEGQNVTLSCEQNLNHDAMYWYRQDPGQGLRLIYYSQIVNDFQKGDIAEGYSVSREKKESFPLTVTSAQKNPTAFYLCASSLSSSMYNEQFFGPGTRLTVL.

This chain links TRBV6-5 with TRBJ2-7; tentatively, D is TRBD1 (6 bases). In germline, CDR1 is MNHEY, CDR2 SVGAGI. V dropped 6 bases and J dropped 4 bases, with 13 bases sitting between them. The CDR3 is made up of 13 amino acids. CDR3 in DNA: TGTGCCAGCAGGGCGGACAGCCCTTACGAGCAGTACTTC. This sequence encodes CASRADSPYEQYF.

V gene TRBV28 combines with J gene TRBJ1-1, with D unclear. This CDR3 spans 12 amino acids. The V and J ends lost 1 base and 11 bases respectively, with 11 bases between them. CDR1 and CDR2 (germline): MDHEN, SYDVKM. The DNA of the CDR3 is TGTGCCAGCAGTTTATACCCCACTAGGGCTTTCTTT. It is translated as CASSLYPTRAFF.

This clone was found once. V is TRBV9 and J is TRBJ1-1; 8 bases fit TRBD1. V was clipped by 4 bases and J by 1 base; unmatched bases: 9. Germline loops: CDR1 SGDLS, CDR2 YYNGEE. The CDR3 spans 16 residues. CDR3 amino acids: CASSNNRDRSNTEAFF. CDR3 in DNA: TGTGCCAGCAGCAACAACCGGGACAGGTCGAACACTGAAGCTTTCTTT. Full variable domain (outside the CDR3, taken from reference TRBV9 and TRBJ1-1): DSGVTQTPKHLITATGQRVTLRCSPRSGDLSVYWYQQSLDQGLQFLIQYYNGEERAKGNILERFSAQQFPDLHSELNLSSLELGDSALYFCASSNNRDRSNTEAFFGQGTRLTVV.

The chain employs TRBV25-1 and TRBJ2-7; no clear D. Germline lookup yields CDR1 MGHDK and CDR2 SYGVNS. The CDR3 runs 11 residues. The V end lost 3 bases, the J end lost 5 bases, and 5 bases lay between the germline ends. CDR3 amino acids: CASSDRDEQYF. Written as DNA, the CDR3 is TGTGCCAGCAGTGACCGAGACGAGCAGTACTTC.

The chain recombines TRBV9 with TRBJ1-1; D remains ambiguous. The CDR3 sequence is 13 residues long. In germline, CDR1 is SGDLS, CDR2 YYNGEE. With 0 bases removed from V and 4 bases from J, the gap between germline ends came to 7 bases. CDR3 nucleotide sequence: TGTGCCAGCAGCGTAGACGCGGTCACTGAAGCTTTCTTT. Amino acid sequence: CASSVDAVTEAFF.

This chain links TRBV19 with TRBJ2-6; unclear D gene. The germline V and J ends were trimmed by 1 base and 0 bases, with 7 bases remaining between them. The germline gives CDR1 LNHDA, CDR2 SQIVND (reference sequence). This CDR3 has 16 amino acids. CDR3 DNA: TGTGCCAGTAGTATAGCCGACACCTCTGGGGCCAACGTCCTGACTTTC. Translation: CASSIADTSGANVLTF.

The chain carries TRBV3-1 (or the pseudogene TRBV3-2) and TRBJ1-6; TRBD1 matches 9 bases. V lost 4 bases, J lost 10 bases, and 11 bases stayed unmatched. The V gene's germline CDR1 is LGHDT and CDR2 YNNKEL (reference sequence). The CDR3 is 16 residues long. For the CDR3, the DNA is TGTGCCAGCAGCCGTCCGGGACAGGGAGGAGGATCACCCCTCCACTTT. Translating gives CASSRPGQGGGSPLHF.

The rearrangement links TRBV9 to TRBJ2-1; 10 bases agree with TRBD2. J gave up 3 bases and V 0 bases, and 3 bases lay outside the gene matches. The CDR3 has 16 residues. The germline V gene has CDR1 SGDLS and CDR2 YYNGEE. CDR3 DNA sequence: TGTGCCAGCAGCGTAGTGAGGACTAGCGGCTACAATGAGCAGTTCTTC. Translation gives CASSVVRTSGYNEQFF.